The present entry profiles one TCR beta chain with its context. This may stem from a read error, because a much larger clone lies one nucleotide away. Participants reported their clinical history, and cohort assignment relied on those reports. This sample is drawn from a study of blood T cell repertoires in COVID-19. The V gene's germline CDR1 is SEHNR and CDR2 FQNEAQ (reference sequence). The CDR3 runs 14 residues. V lost 3 bases and J lost 2; bases outside the gene matches: 0. The table came from immunoSEQ multiplex PCR; TCRdb's copy has only in-frame clones and leaves some out. In the table there are approximately 280,000 clones, nearly 90% of which are singletons.

The sample consisted of PBMCs or T cells enriched from blood (not recorded which). The chain recombines TRBV7-9 with TRBJ2-3; 9 bases map to TRBD2. The receptor comes from a young woman with acute COVID-19. The CDR3 region has the DNA TGTGCCAGCAGCTTGGGACTAGCCACAGATACGCAGTATTTT. Amino acids: CASSLGLATDTQYF.